A selection of T cell receptor beta chains follows, all from one sample in a study of shared clonotypes between healthy human individuals. Assay: immunoSEQ multiplex PCR; the TCRdb copy retains only in-frame clones and omits some. This sample yields millions of clones, of which under 95% are seen a single time; around 1.7% belongs to the top ten. Specimen: naive CD8+ T cells from PBMCs. These receptor sequences come from a man aged 18 to 35 in good health. Some clones in this sample may be carry-over from other donors' samples. Both conserved end residues are part of each CDR3. A D gene is named only where the DNA matches it firmly. Part of the rows lack a size; the others show once, few, many or a class for expanded clones.

length | J | D | V | size | DNA | CDR3
13 | TRBJ1-2 | TRBD1 | TRBV27 | NA | TGTGCCAGCAGTTTAGAGACAGGGTATGGCTACACCTTC | CASSLETGYGYTF
12 | TRBJ2-7 | NA | TRBV10-3 | NA | TGTGCCATCAGCCCCGGCTCCTACGAGCAGTACTTC | CAISPGSYEQYF
15 | TRBJ1-3 | NA | TRBV28 | NA | TGTGCCAGCACCATCTCCAGGTTCTCTGGAAACACCATATATTTT | CASTISRFSGNTIYF
13 | TRBJ1-4 | NA | TRBV7-3 | NA | TGTGCCAGCAGCTTAGGGGTTAATGAAAAACTGTTTTTT | CASSLGVNEKLFF
15 | TRBJ2-1 | TRBD2 | TRBV28 | NA | TGTGCCAGCAGTTTGTTTAGCGGGAGAGCGAATGAGCAGTTCTTC | CASSLFSGRANEQFF
19 | TRBJ2-1 | TRBD2 | TRBV9 | once | TGTGCCAGCAGCGCCGAGGGGAGACTAGCGGGAAAGTCCCCCAATGAGCAGTTCTTC | CASSAEGRLAGKSPNEQFF
12 | TRBJ2-7 | TRBD1 | TRBV7-9 | NA | TGTGCCAGCAGCTCGGACAGGTACGAGCAGTACTTC | CASSSDRYEQYF
13 | TRBJ1-1 | NA | TRBV27 | once | TGTGCCAGCAGTTTAGATCGTGGAGGGGAAGCTTTCTTT | CASSLDRGGEAFF
14 | TRBJ2-3 | TRBD1 | TRBV28 | NA | TGTGCCAGCAGTATTGACAGGGGGCTAGATACGCAGTATTTT | CASSIDRGLDTQYF
13 | TRBJ2-3 | NA | TRBV2 | NA | TGTGCCAGCAGTGTACTAGTTCCAGATACGCAGTATTTT | CASSVLVPDTQYF
13 | TRBJ1-1 | NA | TRBV29-1 | few | TGCAGCGTTGAGGCAGGGTTGGTCACTGAAGCTTTCTTT | CSVEAGLVTEAFF
16 | TRBJ2-7 | TRBD1 | TRBV2 | NA | TGTGCCAGCAATATGAGGACAGGACTTATCCCGTACGAGCAGTACTTC | CASNMRTGLIPYEQYF
15 | TRBJ2-5 | TRBD1 | TRBV27 | once | TGTGCCAGCAGTTTAGGACAGGGGGCTCGAGAGACCCAGTACTTC | CASSLGQGARETQYF
12 | TRBJ2-7 | TRBD2 | TRBV7-2 | NA | TGTGCCAGCAGCCCGGGGGGCTACGAGCAGTACTTC | CASSPGGYEQYF
13 | TRBJ1-2 | NA | TRBV5-1 | NA | TGCGCCAGCAGCTTGGTAACCGGAGCTGGCTACACCTTC | CASSLVTGAGYTF
15 | TRBJ2-4 | NA | TRBV7-9 | NA | TGTGCCAGCAGCTTAGGTCCAACGAGAAAAAACATTCAGTACTTC | CASSLGPTRKNIQYF
16 | TRBJ2-2 | NA | TRBV4-1 | NA | TGCGCCAGCAGCCGCACCGGGAGCTGGGACACCGGGGAGCTGTTTTTT | CASSRTGSWDTGELFF
16 | TRBJ1-1 | NA | TRBV27 | NA | TGTGCCAGCAGCAGCGCCCCGGCAAGCATGAACACTGAAGCTTTCTTT | CASSSAPASMNTEAFF
15 | TRBJ2-7 | NA | TRBV7-2 | NA | TGTGCCAGCAGCTTTATAAGAGACAGTATCTACGAGCAGTACTTC | CASSFIRDSIYEQYF
15 | TRBJ1-5 | NA | TRBV30 | few | TGTGCCTGGAGTGTAACAGACCATATCAATCAGCCCCAGCATTTT | CAWSVTDHINQPQHF
17 | TRBJ2-1 | TRBD2 | TRBV19 | NA | TGTGCCAGTAGAGCCGGGACTAGCGGGAGTCGAAGCAATGAGCAGTTCTTC | CASRAGTSGSRSNEQFF
18 | TRBJ2-5 | NA | TRBV28 | NA | TGTGCCAGCAGTTTTCCCCCTACAACAGGGATGGGGGGAGAGACCCAGTACTTC | CASSFPPTTGMGGETQYF
16 | TRBJ2-5 | TRBD2 | TRBV28 | NA | TGTGCCAGCAGTTTGGAGCGGGAGGGCCTGGGGGAGACCCAGTACTTC | CASSLEREGLGETQYF
19 | TRBJ2-2 | TRBD2 | TRBV10-3 | NA | TGTGCCATCAGTGAGTCCAAGACTAGCAGGAGGGTGGACACCGGGGAGCTGTTTTTT | CAISESKTSRRVDTGELFF
14 | TRBJ1-5 | NA | TRBV5-1 | NA | TGCGCCAGCAGCTTGGAGGGCGGTCTTCAGCCCCAGCATTTT | CASSLEGGLQPQHF
13 | TRBJ2-7 | TRBD2 | TRBV19 | once | TGTGCCAACCCGGGGGGAATTACCTACGAGCAGTACTTC | CANPGGITYEQYF
14 | TRBJ2-7 | TRBD1 | TRBV11-2 | NA | TGTGCCAGCAGCTCACGGGGACAGCTCTACGAGCAGTACTTC | CASSSRGQLYEQYF
13 | TRBJ2-5 | NA | TRBV2 | NA | TGTGCCAGCAGTGAGGTCCGGGAGGAGACCCAGTACTTC | CASSEVREETQYF
17 | TRBJ1-1 | TRBD1 | TRBV15 | once | TGTGCCACCAGCAGGGGCGTTTCCGACAGGGGTGACACTGAAGCTTTCTTT | CATSRGVSDRGDTEAFF
15 | TRBJ1-1 | NA | TRBV11-2 | NA | TGTGCCAGCAGCTTATATAGTCGGCGGGGCACTGAAGCTTTCTTT | CASSLYSRRGTEAFF
16 | TRBJ2-7 | NA | TRBV7-6 | NA | TGTGCCAGCAGCTTAGGAAGTGGGGGGCCCACCTACGAGCAGTACTTC | CASSLGSGGPTYEQYF
14 | TRBJ2-7 | TRBD2 | TRBV28 | NA | TGTGCCAGCAGCGCGGGAGGCCGCGGATACGAGCAGTACTTC | CASSAGGRGYEQYF
17 | TRBJ2-7 | TRBD1 | TRBV5-1 | once | TGCGCCAGCAGCTTGGTCGGTTGGGGACAGGGGGCTTACGAGCAGTACTTC | CASSLVGWGQGAYEQYF
13 | TRBJ2-3 | TRBD1 | TRBV7-9 | once | TGTGCCAGCAGCCGGGACAGGGCAGATACGCAGTATTTT | CASSRDRADTQYF
14 | TRBJ2-1 | TRBD2 | TRBV9 | NA | TGTGCCAGCAGCGTTAGCGGGAATTACAATGAGCAGTTCTTC | CASSVSGNYNEQFF
12 | TRBJ1-1 | NA | TRBV11-3 | NA | TGTGCCAGCAGCTTAGACGACAGGGAAGCTTTCTTT | CASSLDDREAFF
15 | TRBJ2-7 | NA | TRBV9 | NA | TGTGCCAGCAGCGTTGGAGGGGGCCCCCTCTACGAGCAGTACTTC | CASSVGGGPLYEQYF
17 | TRBJ1-1 | NA | TRBV7-8 | few | TGTGCCAGCAGTCGACAGGAGACGTCCCCTCGGAACACTGAAGCTTTCTTT | CASSRQETSPRNTEAFF
13 | TRBJ2-7 | TRBD2 | TRBV7-2 | NA | TGTGCCAGCCGACCAGCGGGAGTGTACGAGCAGTACTTC | CASRPAGVYEQYF
18 | TRBJ2-6 | NA | TRBV7-9 | NA | TGTGCCAGCAGCTTTGCAACAGGTCCGTCCTCCGGGGCCAACGTCCTGACTTTC | CASSFATGPSSGANVLTF
15 | TRBJ1-1 | NA | TRBV7-8 | NA | TGTGCCAGCAGCTTAGACATTGTTTCGGGCGCCGAAGCTTTCTTT | CASSLDIVSGAEAFF
18 | TRBJ2-1 | TRBD1 | TRBV4-3 | NA | TGCGCCAGCAGCCAAGGGACAGGGGGCCTAGCCTCCTACAATGAGCAGTTCTTC | CASSQGTGGLASYNEQFF
14 | TRBJ2-7 | TRBD2 | TRBV7-8 | NA | TGTGCCAGCAGCTACCGGGAGGCGGGCGGCGAGCAGTACTTC | CASSYREAGGEQYF
12 | TRBJ1-1 | NA | TRBV6-6 | NA | TGTGCCAGCAGCCCCGGCAGGGTTGAAGCTTTCTTT | CASSPGRVEAFF
14 | TRBJ1-3 | NA | TRBV28 | once | TGTGCCAGCAGTCGCCCCGGCTCTGGAAACACCATATATTTT | CASSRPGSGNTIYF
14 | TRBJ1-2 | NA | TRBV11-2 | once | TGTGCCAGCAGTCCGGCGGGGCGGATCTATGGCTACACCTTC | CASSPAGRIYGYTF
15 | TRBJ1-2 | NA | TRBV2 | NA | TGTGCCAGCAGCGCACGCCCCAGCGCTAGTGCTGGCTACACCTTC | CASSARPSASAGYTF
13 | TRBJ1-2 | NA | TRBV6-1 | NA | TGTGCCAGCTCTGGGCGGGACCTTTGGGGCTACACCTTC | CASSGRDLWGYTF
21 | TRBJ2-1 | NA | TRBV14 | once | TGTGCCAGCAGCCACAACGGGGCGGGATCACACAAAACATTCTCCTACAATGAGCAGTTCTTC | CASSHNGAGSHKTFSYNEQFF
14 | TRBJ1-2 | NA | TRBV5-1 | few | TGCGCCAGCAGCCCGATTTCGTCGGGGGATGGCTACACCTTC | CASSPISSGDGYTF
14 | TRBJ1-4 | TRBD1 | TRBV27 | NA | TGTGCCAGCAGTGAGTGGACAGGGGGCGAAAAACTGTTTTTT | CASSEWTGGEKLFF
16 | TRBJ2-1 | TRBD2 | TRBV4-1 | NA | TGCGCCAGCAGCCTTCCACCGGGACTAGCGGGCGGTGAGCAGTTCTTC | CASSLPPGLAGGEQFF
15 | TRBJ2-7 | NA | TRBV7-7 | NA | TGTGCCAGCAGCTTAGGGTCAGGGGATAGCTACGAGCAGTACTTC | CASSLGSGDSYEQYF
15 | TRBJ2-3 | NA | TRBV6-5 | NA | TGTGCCAGCAGTTACTCGGTGGGAGCCACAGATACGCAGTATTTT | CASSYSVGATDTQYF
14 | TRBJ2-5 | NA | TRBV5-4 | NA | TGTGCCAGCAGCTTGAGTTGGGGGCAAGAGACCCAGTACTTC | CASSLSWGQETQYF
14 | TRBJ1-5 | TRBD1 | TRBV28 | NA | TGTGCCAGCAGGACAGGGGGTAGCAATCAGCCCCAGCATTTT | CASRTGGSNQPQHF
14 | TRBJ1-5 | NA | TRBV7-8 | NA | TGTGCCAGCAGCTTAGAGGGCAACTATCAGCCCCAGCATTTT | CASSLEGNYQPQHF